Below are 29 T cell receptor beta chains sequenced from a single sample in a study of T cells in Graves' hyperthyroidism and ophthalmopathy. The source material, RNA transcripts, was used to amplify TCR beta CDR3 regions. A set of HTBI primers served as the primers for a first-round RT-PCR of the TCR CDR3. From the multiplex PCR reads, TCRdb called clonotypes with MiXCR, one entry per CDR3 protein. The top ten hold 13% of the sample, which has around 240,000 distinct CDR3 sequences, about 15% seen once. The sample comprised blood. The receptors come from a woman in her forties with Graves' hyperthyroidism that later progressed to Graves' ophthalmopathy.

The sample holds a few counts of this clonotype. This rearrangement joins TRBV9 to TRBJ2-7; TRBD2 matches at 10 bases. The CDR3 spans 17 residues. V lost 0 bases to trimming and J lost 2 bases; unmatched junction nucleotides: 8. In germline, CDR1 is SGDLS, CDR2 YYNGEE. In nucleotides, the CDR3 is TGTGCCAGCAGCGTAGGTCCTAGCGGGAGAATCCCCTACGAGCAGTACTTC. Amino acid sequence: CASSVGPSGRIPYEQYF.

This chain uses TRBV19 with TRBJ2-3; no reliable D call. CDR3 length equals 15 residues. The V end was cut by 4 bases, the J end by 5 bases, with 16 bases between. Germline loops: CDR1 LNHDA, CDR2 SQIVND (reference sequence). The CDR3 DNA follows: TGTGCCAGTAGTAATCATCGGAACCCTCTAGATACGCAGTATTTT. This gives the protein CASSNHRNPLDTQYF.

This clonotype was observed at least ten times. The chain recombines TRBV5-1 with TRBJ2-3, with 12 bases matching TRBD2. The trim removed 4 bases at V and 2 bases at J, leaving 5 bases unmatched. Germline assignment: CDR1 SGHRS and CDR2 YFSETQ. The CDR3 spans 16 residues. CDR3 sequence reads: CASSPGLAGPTDTQYF. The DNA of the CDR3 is TGCGCCAGCAGCCCCGGACTAGCGGGGCCCACAGATACGCAGTATTTT.

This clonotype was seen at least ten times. In DNA, the CDR3 is TGTGCCAGCAGAGACTCCTACGAGCAGTACTTC. This codes for CASRDSYEQYF. This sequence joins TRBV27 and TRBJ2-7, with unresolved D. Germline V gene sequence: CDR1 MNHEY, CDR2 SMNVEV (reference sequence). CDR3 length equals 11 residues. Trimming removed 6 bases at V and 0 bases at J, with 3 bases between.

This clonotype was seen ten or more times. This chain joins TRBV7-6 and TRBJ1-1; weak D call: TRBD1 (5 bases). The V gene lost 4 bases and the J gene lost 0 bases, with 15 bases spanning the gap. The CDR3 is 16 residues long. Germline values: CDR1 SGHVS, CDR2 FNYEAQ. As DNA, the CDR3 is TGTGCCAGCAGCTCTACATTCCGGGGGTTGAACACTGAAGCTTTCTTT. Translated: CASSSTFRGLNTEAFF.

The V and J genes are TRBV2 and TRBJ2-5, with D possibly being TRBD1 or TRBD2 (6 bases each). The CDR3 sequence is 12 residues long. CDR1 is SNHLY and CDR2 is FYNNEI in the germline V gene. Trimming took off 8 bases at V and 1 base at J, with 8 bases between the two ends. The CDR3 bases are TGTGCCAGCGGAGGGGGCCAAGAGACCCAGTACTTC. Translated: CASGGGQETQYF.

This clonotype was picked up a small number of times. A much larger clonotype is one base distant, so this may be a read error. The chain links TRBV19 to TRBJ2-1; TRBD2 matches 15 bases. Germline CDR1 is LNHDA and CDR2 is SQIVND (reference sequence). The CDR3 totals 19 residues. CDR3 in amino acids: CAGSFIRTSGRASYNEQFF. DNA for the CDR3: TGTGCCGGTAGTTTTATTAGGACTAGCGGGAGGGCCTCCTACAATGAGCAGTTCTTC.

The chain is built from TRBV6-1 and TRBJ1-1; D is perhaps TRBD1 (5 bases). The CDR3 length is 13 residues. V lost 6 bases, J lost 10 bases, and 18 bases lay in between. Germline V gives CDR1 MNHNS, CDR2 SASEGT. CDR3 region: CASRSFSTGRAFF. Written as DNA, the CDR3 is TGTGCCAGCAGGAGCTTTTCTACAGGCCGAGCTTTCTTT.

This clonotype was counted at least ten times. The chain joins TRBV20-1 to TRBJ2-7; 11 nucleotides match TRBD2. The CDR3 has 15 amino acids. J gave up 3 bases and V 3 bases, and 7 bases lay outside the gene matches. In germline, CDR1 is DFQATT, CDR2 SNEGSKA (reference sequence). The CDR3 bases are TGCAGTGCTAGGCGATTAGCGGGAGGGGGCTACGAGCAGTACTTC. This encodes CSARRLAGGGYEQYF.

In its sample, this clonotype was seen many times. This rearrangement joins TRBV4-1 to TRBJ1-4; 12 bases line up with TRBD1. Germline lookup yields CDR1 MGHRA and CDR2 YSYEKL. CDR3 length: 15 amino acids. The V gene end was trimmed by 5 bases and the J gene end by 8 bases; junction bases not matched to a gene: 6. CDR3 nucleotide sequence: TGCGCCAGCAGCGGGACAGGGGGCTTGGAGGAAAAACTGTTTTTT. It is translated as CASSGTGGLEEKLFF.

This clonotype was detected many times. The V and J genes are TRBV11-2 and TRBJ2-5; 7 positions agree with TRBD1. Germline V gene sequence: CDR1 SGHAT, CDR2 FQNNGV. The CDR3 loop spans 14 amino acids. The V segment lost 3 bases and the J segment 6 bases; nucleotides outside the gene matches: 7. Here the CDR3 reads CASSFETGLKTQYF. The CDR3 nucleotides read TGTGCCAGCAGCTTCGAGACAGGGCTGAAGACCCAGTACTTC.

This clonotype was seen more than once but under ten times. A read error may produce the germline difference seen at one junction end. The DNA of the CDR3 is TGTGCCATTCTAGGACTTCACACCGAGGAGCTGTTTTTT. Its translation: CAILGLHTEELFF. The rearrangement uses TRBV19 and TRBJ2-2; D is possibly TRBD2 (5 bases). There are 13 residues in the CDR3. Per germline, CDR1 LNHDA and CDR2 SQIVND (reference sequence).

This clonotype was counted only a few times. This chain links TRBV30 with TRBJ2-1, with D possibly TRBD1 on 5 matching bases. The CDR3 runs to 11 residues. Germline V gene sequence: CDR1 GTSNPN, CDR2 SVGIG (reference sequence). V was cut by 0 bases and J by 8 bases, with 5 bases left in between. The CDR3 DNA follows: TGTGCCTGGAGTGTAGGGGATGAGCAGTTCTTC. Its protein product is CAWSVGDEQFF.

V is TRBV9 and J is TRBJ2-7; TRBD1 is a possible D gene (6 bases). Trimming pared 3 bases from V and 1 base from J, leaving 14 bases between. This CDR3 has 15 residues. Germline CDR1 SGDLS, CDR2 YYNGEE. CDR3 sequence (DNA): TGTGCCAGCAGCGGAGGCCCGGACAGTTCCTACGAGCAGTACTTC. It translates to CASSGGPDSSYEQYF.

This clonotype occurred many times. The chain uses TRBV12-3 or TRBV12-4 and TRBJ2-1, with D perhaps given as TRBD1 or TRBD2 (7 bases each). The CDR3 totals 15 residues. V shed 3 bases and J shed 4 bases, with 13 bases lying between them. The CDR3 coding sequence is TGTGCCAGCAGTTTGGGGAGGGGGCCGTACAATGAGCAGTTCTTC. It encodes CASSLGRGPYNEQFF.

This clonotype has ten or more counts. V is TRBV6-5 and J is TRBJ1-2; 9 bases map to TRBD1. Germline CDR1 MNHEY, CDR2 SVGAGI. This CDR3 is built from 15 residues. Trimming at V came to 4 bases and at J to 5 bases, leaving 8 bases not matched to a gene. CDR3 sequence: CASSSDSGTGYGYTF. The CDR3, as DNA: TGTGCCAGCAGTTCGGACTCCGGGACAGGGTATGGCTACACCTTC.

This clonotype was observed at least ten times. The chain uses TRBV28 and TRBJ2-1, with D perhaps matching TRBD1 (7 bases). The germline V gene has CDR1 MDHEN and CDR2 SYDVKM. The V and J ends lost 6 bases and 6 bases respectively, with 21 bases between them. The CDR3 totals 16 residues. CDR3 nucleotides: TGTGCCAGCAGGGGGGGACAGTCTATTCGACGCAATGAGCAGTTCTTC. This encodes CASRGGQSIRRNEQFF.

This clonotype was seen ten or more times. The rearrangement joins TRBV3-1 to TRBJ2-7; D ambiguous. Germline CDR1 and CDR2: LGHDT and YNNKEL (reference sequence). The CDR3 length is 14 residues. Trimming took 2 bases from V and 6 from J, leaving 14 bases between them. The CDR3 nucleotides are TGTGCCAGCAGCCAATTCCTCGGGCAGTTCGAGCAGTACTTC. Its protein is CASSQFLGQFEQYF.

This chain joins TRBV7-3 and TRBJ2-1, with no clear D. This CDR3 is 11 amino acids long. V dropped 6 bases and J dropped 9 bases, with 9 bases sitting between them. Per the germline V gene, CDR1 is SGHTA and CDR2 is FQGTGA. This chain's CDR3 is CASRQDGEQFF. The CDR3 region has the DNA TGTGCCAGCAGGCAAGACGGTGAGCAGTTCTTC.

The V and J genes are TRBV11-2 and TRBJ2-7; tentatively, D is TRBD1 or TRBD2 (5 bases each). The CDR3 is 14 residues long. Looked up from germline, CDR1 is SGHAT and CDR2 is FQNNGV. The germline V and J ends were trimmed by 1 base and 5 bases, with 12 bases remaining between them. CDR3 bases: TGTGCCAGCAGCTTAGCGGCAGGGACGAACGAGCAGTACTTC. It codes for CASSLAAGTNEQYF.

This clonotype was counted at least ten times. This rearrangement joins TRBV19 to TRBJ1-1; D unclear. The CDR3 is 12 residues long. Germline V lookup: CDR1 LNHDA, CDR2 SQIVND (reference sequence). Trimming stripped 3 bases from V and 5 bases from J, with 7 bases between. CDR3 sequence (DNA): TGTGCCAGTAGTATTGGCTGGACTGAAGCTTTCTTT. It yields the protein CASSIGWTEAFF.

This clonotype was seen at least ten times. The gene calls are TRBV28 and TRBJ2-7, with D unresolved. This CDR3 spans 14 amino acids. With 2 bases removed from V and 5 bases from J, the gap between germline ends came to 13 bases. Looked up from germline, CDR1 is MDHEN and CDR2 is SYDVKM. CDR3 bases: TGTGCCAGCAGTTTAGGCAGGAAGGCCCACGAGCAGTACTTC. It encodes CASSLGRKAHEQYF.

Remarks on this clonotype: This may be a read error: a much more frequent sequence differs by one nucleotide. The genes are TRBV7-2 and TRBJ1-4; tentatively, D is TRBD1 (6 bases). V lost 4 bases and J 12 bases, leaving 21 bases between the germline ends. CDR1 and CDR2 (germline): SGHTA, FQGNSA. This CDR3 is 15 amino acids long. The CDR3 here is CASSSQTGSVEELFF. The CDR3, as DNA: TGTGCCAGCAGCTCCCAGACAGGTTCAGTCGAAGAACTGTTTTTT.

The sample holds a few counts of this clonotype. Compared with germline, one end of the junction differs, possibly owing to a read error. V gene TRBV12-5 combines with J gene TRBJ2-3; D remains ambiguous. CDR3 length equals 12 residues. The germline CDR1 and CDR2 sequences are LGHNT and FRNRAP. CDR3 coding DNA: TGTGCTAATGGTTTTAGCACAGATACGCAGTATTTT. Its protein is CANGFSTDTQYF.

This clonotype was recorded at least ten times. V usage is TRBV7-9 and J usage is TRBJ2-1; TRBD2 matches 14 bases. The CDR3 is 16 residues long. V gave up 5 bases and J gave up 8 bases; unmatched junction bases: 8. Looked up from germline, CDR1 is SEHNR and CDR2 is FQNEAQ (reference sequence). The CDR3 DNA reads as TGTGCCAGCAGCCCAAGACTAGCGGGAGGGCCCGATGAGCAGTTCTTC. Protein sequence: CASSPRLAGGPDEQFF.

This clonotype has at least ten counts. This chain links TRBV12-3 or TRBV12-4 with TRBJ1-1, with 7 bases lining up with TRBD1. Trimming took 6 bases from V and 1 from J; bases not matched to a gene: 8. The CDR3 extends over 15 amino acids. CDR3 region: CASSPTGVPNTEAFF. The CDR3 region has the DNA TGTGCCAGCAGCCCCACAGGGGTCCCGAACACTGAAGCTTTCTTT.

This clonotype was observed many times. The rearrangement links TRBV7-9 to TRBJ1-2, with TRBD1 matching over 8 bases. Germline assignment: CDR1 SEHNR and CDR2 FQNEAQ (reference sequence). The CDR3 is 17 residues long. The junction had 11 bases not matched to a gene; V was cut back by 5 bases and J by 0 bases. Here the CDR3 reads CASSGPRTGKTNYGYTF. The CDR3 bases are TGTGCCAGCAGCGGACCCCGGACAGGGAAGACTAACTATGGCTACACCTTC.

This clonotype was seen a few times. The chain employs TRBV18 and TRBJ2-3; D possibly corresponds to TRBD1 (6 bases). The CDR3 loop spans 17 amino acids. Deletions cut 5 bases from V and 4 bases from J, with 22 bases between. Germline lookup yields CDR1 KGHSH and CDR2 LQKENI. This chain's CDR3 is CASSGKTVQGVADTQYF. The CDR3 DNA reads TGTGCCAGCTCAGGGAAAACCGTACAGGGAGTCGCAGATACGCAGTATTTT.

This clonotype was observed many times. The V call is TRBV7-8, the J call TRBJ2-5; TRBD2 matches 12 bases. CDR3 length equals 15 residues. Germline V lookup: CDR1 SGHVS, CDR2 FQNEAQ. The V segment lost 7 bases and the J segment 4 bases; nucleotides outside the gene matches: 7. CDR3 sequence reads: CASTRTSGTSETQYF. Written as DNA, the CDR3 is TGTGCCAGCACCAGGACTAGCGGGACGTCAGAGACCCAGTACTTC.